Shown below are 14 T cell receptor beta chains from a single sample sequenced in a study of Ad26.COV2.S vaccination and SARS-CoV-2 variants. Specified treatment: around 19 received Ad26.COV2.S at low or high dose, single or two shots; roughly five received placebo; per-sample allocation not given. On day 63 after the first injection, vaccine and placebo recipients gave samples. Measured with immunoSEQ multiplex PCR; TCRdb has only the in-frame clones, and not every one. Of about 410,000 clones listed, around 89% are singletons. The sample was peripheral blood, taken in a trial of Ad26.COV2.S vaccine versus placebo. These TCRs come from a person aged 18-60 years who received the Ad26.COV2.S COVID-19 vaccine or a placebo.

V usage is TRBV30 and J usage is TRBJ1-6; possible D gene TRBD1, 6 bases. Germline V lookup: CDR1 GTSNPN, CDR2 SVGIG (reference sequence). Deletions cut 6 bases from V and 0 bases from J, with 9 bases between. The CDR3 contains 14 residues. CDR3 protein: CACQQGSYNSPLHF. The CDR3 nucleotides are TGTGCCTGCCAACAGGGCTCCTATAATTCACCCCTCCACTTT. Complete variable domain (other parts from reference TRBV30 and TRBJ1-6): SQTIHQWPATLVQPVGSPLSLECTVEGTSNPNLYWYRQAAGRGLQLLFYSVGIGQISSEVPQNLSASRPQDRQFILSSKKLLLSDSGFYLCACQQGSYNSPLHFGNGTRLTVT.

The chain couples TRBV6-5 to TRBJ1-4; the match to TRBD1 covers 11 bases. CDR1 MNHEY and CDR2 SVGAGI come from the germline V gene. The CDR3 covers 16 residues. J lost 6 bases, V lost 2 bases, and 5 bases had no gene match. For the CDR3, the DNA is TGTGCCAGCAGTTACGTTGGACAGGGGGCTGATGAAAAACTGTTTTTT. This gives the protein CASSYVGQGADEKLFF.

The chain combines TRBV13 with TRBJ2-7, with D tentatively TRBD2 (6 bases). The CDR3 length is 15 residues. V was pared by 5 bases and J by 3 bases, with 17 bases between. Looked up from germline, CDR1 is PRHDT and CDR2 is FYEKMQ (reference sequence). The CDR3 sequence: CASSTTGTGDYEQYF. The CDR3 DNA reads as TGTGCCAGCAGCACCACCGGGACGGGGGACTACGAGCAGTACTTC. The variable domain in full, completed from reference TRBV13 and TRBJ2-7, reads AAGVIQSPRHLIKEKRETATLKCYPIPRHDTVYWYQQGPGQDPQFLISFYEKMQSDKGSIPDRFSAQQFSDYHSELNMSSLELGDSALYFCASSTTGTGDYEQYFGPGTRLTVT.

The chain employs TRBV5-5 and TRBJ2-1; D is perhaps TRBD1 or TRBD2 (5 bases each). Trimming pared 3 bases from V and 3 bases from J, leaving 19 bases between. The CDR3 length is 17 residues. The V gene's germline CDR1 is SGHKS and CDR2 YYEKEE (reference sequence). The CDR3 reads CASSSFSGQTNYNEQFF. The CDR3 DNA reads TGTGCCAGCAGCTCCTTTTCGGGGCAGACGAACTACAATGAGCAGTTCTTC. The complete variable domain, with remaining parts taken from reference TRBV5-5 and TRBJ2-1, reads DAGVTQSPTHLIKTRGQQVTLRCSPISGHKSVSWYQQVLGQGPQFIFQYYEKEERGRGNFPDRFSARQFPNYSSELNVNALLLGDSALYLCASSSFSGQTNYNEQFFGPGTRLTVL.

The genes are TRBV2 and TRBJ2-7, with 9 bases fitting TRBD1. The CDR3 has 13 residues. Germline CDR1 is SNHLY and CDR2 is FYNNEI. Trimming removed 5 bases from V and 5 bases from J; junction bases left unmatched: 4. CDR3 nucleotide sequence: TGTGCCAGCAGTACAGGGGGCCGGAACGAGCAGTACTTC. It codes for CASSTGGRNEQYF.

This clone appeared a single time. The CDR3 DNA follows: TGTGCCAGCAGCCTTGGACAGACAGGATCTCAGCCCCAGCATTTT. Protein sequence: CASSLGQTGSQPQHF. The chain employs TRBV28 and TRBJ1-5, with D possibly matching TRBD1 (6 bases). V was pared by 6 bases and J by 6 bases, with 18 bases between. Germline CDR1 reads MDHEN; CDR2 reads SYDVKM. The CDR3 runs to 15 residues.

The chain couples TRBV14 to TRBJ2-1; 11 nucleotides match TRBD2. Germline V CDR1 and CDR2: SGHDN, FVKESK. With 2 bases clipped from V and 9 bases from J, the junction kept 6 bases outside the gene matches. CDR3 length equals 15 residues. This CDR3 is CASSQLAGGRGEQFF. CDR3 nucleotides: TGTGCCAGCAGCCAACTAGCGGGAGGAAGGGGTGAGCAGTTCTTC.

The chain couples TRBV11-1 to TRBJ1-1; 8 bases are a match to TRBD1. The J segment lost 4 bases and the V segment lost 2 bases, leaving 6 bases of the junction unmatched. CDR3 size: 15 residues. From germline, CDR1 is SGHAT and CDR2 FQDESV (reference sequence). The CDR3 DNA is TGTGCCAGCAGCTTACAGGGGGCGCTTGGCACTGAAGCTTTCTTT. Its translation: CASSLQGALGTEAFF.

V and J are TRBV13 and TRBJ2-7, with TRBD1 as a possible D gene (6 bases). V was cut by 3 bases and J by 0 bases, with 15 bases left in between. The CDR3 is 16 residues long. Germline V gene lookup returns CDR1 PRHDT and CDR2 FYEKMQ (reference sequence). CDR3 sequence reads: CASSFLRTASSYEQYF. Here the CDR3 DNA reads TGTGCCAGCAGCTTCTTAAGGACAGCTAGCTCCTACGAGCAGTACTTC.

V and J are TRBV6-2 or TRBV6-3 and TRBJ2-7; D is ambiguous. V was pared by 4 bases and J by 7 bases, with 11 bases between. In germline, CDR1 is MNHEY, CDR2 SVGEGT. There are 12 residues in the CDR3. CDR3 amino acids: CASSWAFPEQYF. The CDR3 bases are TGTGCCAGCAGTTGGGCTTTCCCGGAGCAGTACTTC.

The chain has TRBV12-3 or TRBV12-4 and TRBJ2-7; 7 nucleotides match TRBD1. This CDR3 is built from 13 residues. V shed 10 bases and J 1 base; nucleotides not matched to a gene: 7. The CDR3 loop is CATRDSPSYEQYF. The CDR3 DNA sequence: TGTGCCACTCGGGACAGCCCGTCCTACGAGCAGTACTTC.

The J gene is TRBJ2-1, the V gene TRBV18, with 12 bases fitting TRBD2. Germline loops: CDR1 KGHSH, CDR2 LQKENI. V gave up 3 bases and J gave up 9 bases; unmatched junction bases: 6. There are 15 residues in the CDR3. The CDR3 reads CASSPRLAGDGEQFF. Here the CDR3 DNA reads TGTGCCAGCTCACCCCGACTAGCGGGAGATGGTGAGCAGTTCTTC. The entire variable domain, with the rest obtained from reference TRBV18 and TRBJ2-1, is as follows: NAGVMQNPRHLVRRRGQEARLRCSPMKGHSHVYWYRQLPEEGLKFMVYLQKENIIDESGMPKERFSAEFPKEGPSILRIQQVVRGDSAAYFCASSPRLAGDGEQFFGPGTRLTVL.

This chain uses TRBV3-1 (or the pseudogene TRBV3-2) with TRBJ1-6; 7 bases are shared with TRBD1. The trim removed 5 bases at V and 8 bases at J, leaving 6 bases unmatched. The CDR3 is 14 amino acids. CDR1 is LGHDT and CDR2 is YNNKEL in the germline V gene (reference sequence). The CDR3 reads CASSTTGFHSPLHF. Written as DNA, the CDR3 is TGTGCCAGCAGCACGACAGGGTTCCATTCACCCCTCCACTTT.

The V gene is TRBV12-3 or TRBV12-4, the J gene TRBJ2-1; D perhaps matches TRBD1 (5 bases). Trimming cost V 3 bases and J 5 bases, with 8 bases left between them. This CDR3 has 13 residues. As DNA, the CDR3 is TGTGCCAGCAGTTTGAGACAGAACAATGAGCAGTTCTTC. It codes for CASSLRQNNEQFF.